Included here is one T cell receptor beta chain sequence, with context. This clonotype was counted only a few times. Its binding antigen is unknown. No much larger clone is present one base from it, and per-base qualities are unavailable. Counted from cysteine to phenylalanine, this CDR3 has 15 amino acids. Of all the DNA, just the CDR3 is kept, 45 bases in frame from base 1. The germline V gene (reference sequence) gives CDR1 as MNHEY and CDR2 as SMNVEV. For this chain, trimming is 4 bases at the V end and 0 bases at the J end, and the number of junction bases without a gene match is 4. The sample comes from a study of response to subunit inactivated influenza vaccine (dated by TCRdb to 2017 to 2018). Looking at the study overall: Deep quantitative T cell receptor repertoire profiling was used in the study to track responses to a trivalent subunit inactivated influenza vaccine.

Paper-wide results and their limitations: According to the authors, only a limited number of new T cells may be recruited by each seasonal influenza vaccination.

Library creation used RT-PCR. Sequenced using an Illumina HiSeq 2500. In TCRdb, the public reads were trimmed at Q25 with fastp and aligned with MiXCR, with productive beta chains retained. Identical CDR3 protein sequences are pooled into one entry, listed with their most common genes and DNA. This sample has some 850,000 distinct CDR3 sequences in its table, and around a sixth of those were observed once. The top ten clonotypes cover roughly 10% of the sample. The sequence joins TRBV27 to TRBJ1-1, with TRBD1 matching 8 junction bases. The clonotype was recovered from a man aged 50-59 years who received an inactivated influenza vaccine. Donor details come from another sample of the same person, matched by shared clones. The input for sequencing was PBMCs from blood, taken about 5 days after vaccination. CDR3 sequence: CASSSGQGVNTEAFF. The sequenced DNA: TGTGCCAGCAGTTCCGGACAGGGCGTGAACACTGAAGCTTTCTTT.